The rows below give T cell receptor beta chains drawn from one sample of a study of blood T cell repertoires in COVID-19. Using immunoSEQ multiplex PCR, the repertoire was profiled, and TCRdb retains in-frame clones only, with some absent. The sample shows 110,000 or so clones, over 65% of them seen only once. Sequenced input: peripheral blood. These receptors came from a woman in her 40s with acute or convalescent COVID-19. CDR3s include the opening cysteine and the closing phenylalanine or tryptophan. The D gene is left open where the match is weak. The listing skips clone size in some rows; elsewhere it reads once, few, many or a size class.

TGTGCCAGCAGCGAGACGGAGTTCACTGAAGCTTTCTTT | CASSETEFTEAFF | . | . | TRBJ1-1 | TRBV2
TGTGCCAGCAGTATATTGACAGGCGACACTGAAGCTTTCTTT | CASSILTGDTEAFF | . | . | TRBJ1-1 | TRBV6-5
TGTGCCAGCCGAGGTCAGGGGATGAGCAATCAGCCCCAGCATTTT | CASRGQGMSNQPQHF | . | . | TRBJ1-5 | TRBV10-3
TGCAGCGTTACAGGGGGTATAGAGACCCAGTACTTC | CSVTGGIETQYF | TRBD1 | . | TRBJ2-5 | TRBV29-1
TGTGCCAGCAGCCAAATAGGACTAGCGGGGAGTGAGCAGTTCTTC | CASSQIGLAGSEQFF | TRBD2 | . | TRBJ2-1 | TRBV3-1/TRBV3-2
TGTGCCTGGAGAAGCAAAGCAAATTCACCCCTCCACTTT | CAWRSKANSPLHF | . | once | TRBJ1-6 | TRBV30
TGTGCCAGCAAGTCTAGCGGCACAGATACGCAGTATTTT | CASKSSGTDTQYF | . | . | TRBJ2-3 | TRBV2
TGTGCCTTCAACAAAGGGGGCTACTCTGGCTACACCTTC | CAFNKGGYSGYTF | TRBD1 | . | TRBJ1-2 | TRBV30
TGTGCCAGCAGCTCCGGGGGGGGCTACAATCAGCCCCAGCATTTT | CASSSGGGYNQPQHF | . | . | TRBJ1-5 | TRBV11-2
TGTGCCATCAGTGACAGGGTGAAGGACTATGGCTACACCTTC | CAISDRVKDYGYTF | . | . | TRBJ1-2 | TRBV10-3
TGTGCCAGCAACAAAAGATGGACAGGGACTTTAGATACGCAGTATTTT | CASNKRWTGTLDTQYF | TRBD1 | . | TRBJ2-3 | TRBV27
TGTGCCAGCAGCTCGGGACTAGCGCGCGAGCAGTTCTTC | CASSSGLAREQFF | TRBD2 | . | TRBJ2-1 | TRBV5-4
TGTGCCACCAGCGCCCGGGACACAGCTACCGGGGAGCTGTTTTTT | CATSARDTATGELFF | . | . | TRBJ2-2 | TRBV15
TGCGCCAGCAGCACCAAGACAGGGGCCGGGAACACTGAAGCTTTCTTT | CASSTKTGAGNTEAFF | TRBD1 | few | TRBJ1-1 | TRBV5-1
TGTGCCAGCAGTTTAGAACTCAATTCACCCCTCCACTTT | CASSLELNSPLHF | . | . | TRBJ1-6 | TRBV12-3/TRBV12-4
TGTGCCAGCTCACCTTCTAGCGGGAACCCGACAGATACGCAGTATTTT | CASSPSSGNPTDTQYF | TRBD2 | . | TRBJ2-3 | TRBV18
TGTGCCAGCAGCTTCCTCGGGGGGGCCACCTACAATGAGCAGTTCTTC | CASSFLGGATYNEQFF | TRBD2 | . | TRBJ2-1 | TRBV5-5